This TCR beta chain was profiled in a study of PD-L1 blockade in urothelial cancer. Study as a whole: In the patient group, about 85% of the roughly 29 were males with bladder-origin urothelial cancer. Analyzed time points were 3 weeks (second dose) and 6 weeks after therapy began.

The germline gives CDR1 MNHNS, CDR2 SASEGT. This CDR3 has 14 residues. After removal of 4 bases from V and 3 bases from J, the junction contained 3 bases not matched to a gene. Profiling relied on immunoSEQ multiplex PCR, and the TCRdb table lists in-frame clones only, not all of them. This table holds some 60,000 clones, around 84% found once. The starting material was PBMCs, obtained around atezolizumab (anti-PD-L1) treatment. The TCR sequence derives from a man aged 50 or older with urothelial cancer. V gene TRBV6-1 combines with J gene TRBJ2-7, with 10 bases that match TRBD1. CDR3 protein: CASSGDRGIYEQYF. CDR3 nucleotides: TGTGCCAGCAGTGGGGACAGGGGAATCTACGAGCAGTACTTC.